Following are 14 T cell receptor beta chains from one sample sequenced in a study of blood T cells in healthy people across ages. Using a J-beta primer mix together with a sample-barcoded 5' primer, a second PCR was run for about 7 to 12 cycles. One entry per CDR3 protein, called by TCRdb with MiXCR from the 5' RACE reads. The table lists 580,000 or so distinct CDR3 sequences, roughly 48% of them singletons. The sample was blood. The receptor set was obtained from a man older than 75 in good health.

The genes are TRBV7-9 and TRBJ2-2; D uncertain. V lost 6 bases and J lost 6, with 8 bases in between. The CDR3 spans 12 residues. Looked up from germline, CDR1 is SEHNR and CDR2 is FQNEAQ (reference sequence). The CDR3 reads CASSLSPGELFF. The CDR3 DNA reads TGTGCCAGCAGTTTGTCCCCCGGGGAGCTGTTTTTT.

The chain employs TRBV7-2 and TRBJ2-6; D not certain. This CDR3 spans 18 amino acids. The germline V gene encodes CDR1 SGHTA and CDR2 FQGNSA. Trimming removed 2 bases from V and 0 bases from J, with 14 bases in between. In DNA form, the CDR3 reads TGTGCCAGCAGCTTAAGGAAGACGGAAATCTCTGGGGCCAACGTCCTGACTTTC. It translates to CASSLRKTEISGANVLTF. The full variable domain, with the rest looked up from reference TRBV7-2 and TRBJ2-6, is GAGVSQSPSNKVTEKGKDVELRCDPISGHTALYWYRQSLGQGLEFLIYFQGNSAPDKSGLPSDRFSAERTGGSVSTLTIQRTQQEDSAVYLCASSLRKTEISGANVLTFGAGSRLTVL.

In DNA form, the CDR3 reads TGTGCCAGCAGTTTTAGGCTAGCGGGACTCAATACTAACACAGATACGCAGTATTTT. It translates to CASSFRLAGLNTNTDTQYF. The chain joins TRBV12-3 or TRBV12-4 to TRBJ2-3, with 9 bases lining up with TRBD2. After removal of 3 bases from V and 2 bases from J, the junction contained 15 bases not matched to a gene. CDR3 size: 19 residues.

This sequence joins TRBV6-5 and TRBJ2-7; the D gene could be TRBD1 or TRBD2 (6 bases each). CDR3 length: 15 residues. Trimming removed 6 bases from V and 5 bases from J, with 20 bases in between. Per the germline V gene, CDR1 is MNHEY and CDR2 is SVGAGI. The chain's CDR3 is CASSIYGGLGDEQYF. DNA for the CDR3: TGTGCCAGCAGCATATACGGGGGCTTAGGCGACGAGCAGTACTTC.

V and J are TRBV25-1 and TRBJ2-1; 8 bases match TRBD1. The length of the CDR3 is 16 residues. Trimming at V came to 3 bases and at J to 4 bases, leaving 8 bases not matched to a gene. Germline V gives CDR1 MGHDK, CDR2 SYGVNS. The CDR3 coding sequence is TGTGCCAGCAGTGAGATCACAGGGGGGCCTTACAATGAGCAGTTCTTC. This encodes CASSEITGGPYNEQFF.

This clonotype was recorded at least ten times. V gene TRBV6-5 combines with J gene TRBJ1-6, with a weak D call TRBD1 (6 bases). The CDR3 totals 19 residues. V was cut by 2 bases and J by 5 bases, with 22 bases left in between. The germline CDR1 and CDR2 sequences are MNHEY and SVGAGI. Here the CDR3 DNA reads TGTGCCAGCAGTTACCTATCGGGGGACGGGGGGCAGGATAATTCACCCCTCCACTTT. Its protein is CASSYLSGDGGQDNSPLHF.

The chain couples TRBV6-6 to TRBJ1-4; no clear D. CDR3 length equals 17 residues. V gave up 2 bases and J gave up 8 bases, with 21 bases separating them. Germline-derived CDR1 and CDR2 are MNHNY and SVGAGI (reference sequence). The CDR3: CASSYPPRGLEREKLFF. CDR3 in DNA: TGTGCCAGCAGTTACCCACCTCGAGGGCTGGAACGGGAAAAACTGTTTTTT.

This clonotype has a count of ten or more. The chain employs TRBV6-5 and TRBJ2-1, with 10 bases matching TRBD1. This CDR3 contains 17 residues. Germline-derived CDR1 and CDR2 are MNHEY and SVGAGI. With 2 bases clipped from V and 7 bases from J, the junction kept 11 bases outside the gene matches. The CDR3 DNA is TGTGCCAGCAGTTACCCATCTTCGGGACAGGGGAGGAATGAGCAGTTCTTC. This gives the protein CASSYPSSGQGRNEQFF.

V and J are TRBV24-1 and TRBJ2-1; D unresolved. V lost 7 bases to trimming and J lost 0 bases, with 9 bases between them. In germline, CDR1 is KGHDR, CDR2 SFDVKD. The CDR3 contains 14 residues. The CDR3 sequence is CATSELSSYNEQFF. CDR3 nucleotide sequence: TGTGCCACCAGCGAACTGAGCTCCTACAATGAGCAGTTCTTC.

V gene TRBV10-3 combines with J gene TRBJ2-5, with 11 bases fitting TRBD2. The V segment lost 10 bases and the J segment 5 bases; nucleotides outside the gene matches: 9. This CDR3 region has 14 residues. Germline loops: CDR1 ENHRY, CDR2 SYGVKD. The CDR3 protein is CATSGLADSETQYF. The DNA for the CDR3 is TGTGCCACATCGGGACTAGCGGATTCGGAGACCCAGTACTTC.

The chain carries TRBV7-2 and TRBJ1-1; no reliable D call. Germline values: CDR1 SGHTA, CDR2 FQGNSA. Trimming took off 6 bases at V and 10 bases at J, with 18 bases between the two ends. CDR3 length equals 13 residues. CDR3 bases: TGTGCCAGCAGTTATAATTTGGGGTATGGAGCTTTCTTT. The encoded protein is CASSYNLGYGAFF.

This chain connects TRBV24-1 to TRBJ2-3, with a weak D call TRBD2 (5 bases). This CDR3 comprises 14 residues. Looked up from germline, CDR1 is KGHDR and CDR2 is SFDVKD. Deletions cut 6 bases from V and 3 bases from J, with 12 bases between. The CDR3 loop is CATSPPLATDTQYF. The CDR3, as DNA: TGTGCCACCAGTCCTCCCCTAGCAACAGATACGCAGTATTTT.

The genes are TRBV7-2 and TRBJ2-7, with D perhaps TRBD2 (5 bases). V lost 5 bases to trimming and J lost 5 bases, with 10 bases between them. CDR1 is SGHTA and CDR2 is FQGNSA in the germline V gene. The CDR3 is made up of 12 amino acids. The CDR3 protein is CASSRDINEQYF. CDR3 DNA sequence: TGTGCCAGCAGCCGGGATATCAACGAGCAGTACTTC.

A few counts support this clonotype. The chain has TRBV11-3 and TRBJ2-6; D gene uncertain. Trimming removed 3 bases at V and 0 bases at J, with 15 bases between. Germline V lookup: CDR1 SGHNT, CDR2 YENEEA. This CDR3 contains 18 residues. CDR3 sequence: CASSLSQGSGSGANVLTF. CDR3 DNA sequence: TGTGCCAGCAGCTTGTCCCAAGGGTCTGGCTCTGGGGCCAACGTCCTGACTTTC.